What follows describes a single T cell receptor (beta chain). This clone's antigen is unknown. Base qualities are missing; no much larger clone stands one base away. The CDR3 starts with the cysteine, ends with the phenylalanine, and has 15 residues. The CDR3 DNA has 45 bases and is translated from base 1. At the junction V is shortened by 3 bases and J by 2 bases; bases outside the gene matches: 5. As encoded in the germline V gene, CDR1 is SGDLS while CDR2 is YYNGEE. The sample comes from a study of control samples from healthy donors and cancer patients (dated by TCRdb to the early 2020s). Libraries were constructed by the immunoSEQ multiplex PCR assay. TCRdb took this table from immuneACCESS and kept in-frame rearrangements with V and J called. Such tables lack part of the clones; where checked against another copy, unresolved V genes explain under half of the gap, and the rest is unexplained. Present in this sample are 190,000 or so clones, just under 95% of which were seen just once. Jointly, the top ten make up roughly 1.5% of the sample.

The material sequenced was blood. The sequence came from a man younger than 35 in good health. Recombination linked TRBV9 to TRBJ2-7, with 10 central nucleotides matching TRBD1. The sequenced DNA: TGTGCCAGCAGCGCCGGACAGGGGGGACCCTACGAGCAGTACTTC. Translation gives CASSAGQGGPYEQYF. Here the CDR3 is joined to the reference TRBV9 and TRBJ2-7 genes, and the full variable domain is: DSGVTQTPKHLITATGQRVTLRCSPRSGDLSVYWYQQSLDQGLQFLIQYYNGEERAKGNILERFSAQQFPDLHSELNLSSLELGDSALYFCASSAGQGGPYEQYFGPGTRLTVT.